This T cell receptor beta chain appears in the sequencing data of a study of T cells expressing NK-cell markers. Study summary: Repertoires of TCR beta were obtained from T cells sorted as CD3+CD56+NKG2C+, CD3+CD56+NKG2C- and CD3+CD56-NKG2C+. General observations from the study: In a handful of donors, dominant NKG2C+ clonotypes were about 1.0-8% of CD8+ T cells. Four of the donors also had these clonotypes leading their CD3+CD56-NKG2C+ fraction.

CDR1 is SGHRS and CDR2 is YFSETQ in the germline V gene. This CDR3 is built from 18 residues. A remark on this clonotype: What it binds is unknown.

TCRdb processed the 5' RACE reads again and assigns one entry to each CDR3 protein, with no DNA. Its clone listing holds about 400,000 distinct CDR3 sequences. Sequenced sample: blood T cells: a sorted CD56 or NKG2C T cell subset, CD4+ or CD8+ T cells, or bulk PBMC T cells (not recorded which). The chain links TRBV5-1 to TRBJ2-1; TCRdb returns TRBD2, unconfirmable since there is no DNA. The receptor was isolated from a woman aged 50 to 60 in good health. The CDR3 here is CASSLPGQQGGTYNEQFF.